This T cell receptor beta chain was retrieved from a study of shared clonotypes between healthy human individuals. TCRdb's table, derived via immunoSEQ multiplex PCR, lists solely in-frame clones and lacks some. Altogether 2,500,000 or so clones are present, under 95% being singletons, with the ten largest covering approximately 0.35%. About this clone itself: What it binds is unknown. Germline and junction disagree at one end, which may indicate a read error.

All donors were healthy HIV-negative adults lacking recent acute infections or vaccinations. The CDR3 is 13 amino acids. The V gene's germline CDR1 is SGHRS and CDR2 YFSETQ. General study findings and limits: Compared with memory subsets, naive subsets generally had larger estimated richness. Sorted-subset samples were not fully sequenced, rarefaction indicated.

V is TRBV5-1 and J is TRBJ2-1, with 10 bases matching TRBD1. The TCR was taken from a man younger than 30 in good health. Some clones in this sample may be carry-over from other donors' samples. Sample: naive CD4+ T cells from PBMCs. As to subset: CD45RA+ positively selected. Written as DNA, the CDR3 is TGCGCCAGCAGCGGGGGACAGGGGAATGGGCAGTTCTTC. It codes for CASSGGQGNGQFF.